This T cell receptor beta chain was captured in a study of OX40 agonist ivuxolimab in advanced cancers. The study in broad terms: Ivuxolimab, which targeted the costimulatory receptor OX40 (CD134), was an agonistic, fully human IgG2 monoclonal antibody. The purpose of peripheral TCRbeta sequencing was to test whether ivuxolimab changed TCR sequence diversity and led to clonal T-cell expansion. Among the approximately 50 dose-escalation patients, 19 had hepatocellular carcinoma, roughly 15 melanoma, 9 renal cell carcinoma and 9 head and neck cancer. In the dose-escalation cohort, roughly 80% of patients were male, and the mean age was approximately 55 years, with a range of about 20 to 90. Prior anti-PD-1, anti-PD-L1 or anti-CTLA-4 therapy was permitted, and checkpoint inhibitors had been received by about two fifths of dose-escalation patients. The monotherapy dose-escalation portion (N ≈ 52 patients) of the phase I ivuxolimab trial is reported in the paper. Partial responses were achieved by three dose-escalation patients, of whom one had hepatocellular carcinoma and two had cutaneous melanoma. Intravenous ivuxolimab was administered to patients every 2 weeks at six dose levels: 0.01, 0.1, 0.3, 1.5, 3 and 10 mg/kg. Study-level results and caveats: At doses of 0.1 to 3.0 mg/kg, clonal expansion of both CD4+ and CD8+ blood T cells was observed from baseline to week 6. After ivuxolimab, expanded clones were on average more numerous among CD8+ T cells than among CD4+ T cells. Antigen specificity was not determined for the clonally expanded peripheral T cells. In partial responders in the 0.1-3.0 mg/kg groups, normalized peripheral clonal expansion was found to be among the lowest, especially among CD8+ T cells. Low levels of normalized T-cell clonal expansion were also seen in some nonresponding patients.

The trial excluded patients who had a history of autoimmune disease or who were on systemic immunosuppression. Peripheral blood for TCR sequencing was collected from all dose cohorts at baseline, on cycle 4 day 1, and on cycle 7 day 1. The samples were drawn from a first-in-human, open-label, multicenter phase I dose-escalation trial of ivuxolimab. Adults with locally advanced or metastatic melanoma, renal cell, hepatocellular, or head and neck squamous cell carcinoma were enrolled in the trial. Before TCR sequencing, CD4+ T cells and CD8+ T cells from peripheral blood were sorted into separate populations. For sequencing of the TCRbeta CDR3 region, genomic DNA was extracted from the sorted cells. The immunoSEQ Assay was used for sequencing of TCRbeta CDR3 regions. The table comes from immuneACCESS by way of TCRdb, which keeps in-frame sequences with V and J called. Part of the clones is missing from these tables; in studies checked, under half for an unresolved V gene and the rest for unknown reasons. The sample has approximately 70,000 clones on record, about 88% of them singletons. Clones ranked in the top ten supply approximately 0.3% of the sample.

Note on this clone: The specificity of this receptor is unknown. There are no base qualities to consult, and no much larger clone falls within one base.

Reading from cysteine to phenylalanine, the CDR3 counts 13 amino acids. Here the CDR3 DNA is all that survives: 39 bases in frame from base 1. The junction carries 10 bases between V and J, which are trimmed by 1 base and 6 bases respectively. The germline V gene (reference sequence) sets CDR1 to SGHKS and CDR2 to YYEKEE. The chain is encoded by TRBV5-5 joined to TRBJ1-1, and TRBD1 may be the D gene, going by 5 matching bases. The material sequenced was CD4+ or CD8+ T cells sorted from blood, taken in a trial of the OX40 agonist ivuxolimab. The receptor comes from an adult with an advanced solid tumor such as melanoma, head and neck, liver or kidney cancer. The CDR3 protein: CASSLIQGSEAFF. The nucleotides read TGTGCCAGCAGCTTGATTCAGGGCTCTGAAGCTTTCTTT.